A single sample gave rise to the 3 T cell receptor beta chains below, sequenced in a study of tumor-infiltrating lymphocytes in primary liver carcinoma. Constant-region priming of roughly 490 ng total RNA yielded TCR beta cDNA. Generation of the TCR beta libraries relied on three nested multiplex PCR rounds using slightly modified ARM-PCR. TRBV1-TRBV30 forward primers paired with a C-beta reverse primer drove the first two PCR rounds, about 9 cycles each. TCRdb called the multiplex PCR reads again in MiXCR, with one record for every CDR3 protein. In the table there are about 130,000 distinct CDR3 sequences, 64% of which are singletons. Co-extraction of both nucleic acids (RNA and DNA) used roughly 19-33 mg of unsorted bulk tissue. The material sequenced was liver tumor tissue from sampling region 3. The subset is: tumor region T3, left-lateral pole. These receptors all come from a woman in her sixties or seventies with primary liver carcinoma and hepatitis B virus infection.

A note on this clonotype: The junction departs from the called germline gene at one end, perhaps through a read error. The rearrangement uses TRBV6-5 and TRBJ2-5; D ambiguous. Germline assignment: CDR1 MNHEY and CDR2 SVGAGI. This CDR3 is built from 13 residues. The CDR3 sequence is CAGSPRQGKTQYF. CDR3 bases: TGTGCCGGCAGCCCCCGACAAGGGAAGACCCAGTACTTC.

In regard to this clonotype: Germline is not matched at one junction end, which may reflect a read error. This chain links TRBV11-2 with TRBJ1-2; no clear D gene. The CDR3 has 12 residues. Germline V lookup: CDR1 SGHAT, CDR2 FQNNGV. CDR3 region: CASNLGSVGYTF. CDR3 coding DNA: TGTGCCAGCAACTTAGGCAGCGTAGGCTACACCTTC.

This rearrangement joins TRBV20-1 to TRBJ2-7; 9 nucleotides align to TRBD2. After removal of 6 bases from V and 1 base from J, the junction contained 7 bases not matched to a gene. CDR1 is DFQATT, CDR2 SNEGSKA, per germline (reference sequence). The CDR3 sequence is 14 residues long. The CDR3 spells CSALRLADSYEQYF. The CDR3 region has the DNA TGCAGTGCCCTGAGACTAGCGGATTCCTACGAGCAGTACTTC.